A selection of T cell receptor beta chains follows, all from one sample in a study of T cell repertoires in cytomegalovirus infection. TCRdb reprocessed the reads via MiXCR and lists one record per CDR3 protein. The profile shows 490,000 or so distinct CDR3 sequences, 11% of them singletons. The specimen was PBMCs. The origin of the receptors is a human donor in good health (CMV status not recorded). Some clones in this sample may be carry-over from other donors' samples. Both conserved end residues are trimmed from each CDR3. The order of the fields is J gene, V gene, CDR3 protein.

TRBJ2-5 TRBV11-2 ASSQRTAIRETQY
TRBJ2-4 TRBV11-2 ASGETSGTPALQY
TRBJ2-3 TRBV14 ASSQTGSGYGTDTQY
TRBJ2-1 TRBV10-3 AISDHGTGPNEQF
TRBJ2-7 TRBV20-1 SARGADRAYEQY
TRBJ2-6 TRBV28 ASSRPTGEAGANVLT
TRBJ1-4 TRBV12-3/TRBV12-4 ASSLAAGGDEKLF
TRBJ2-3 TRBV7-2 ASSFVSGRMDSDTQY
TRBJ1-5 TRBV6-6 ASSYISNQPQH
TRBJ2-7 TRBV20-1 SARTLAGDTYEQY
TRBJ1-5 TRBV7-9 ASSLVQGTPQH
TRBJ2-5 TRBV28 ASSLMRGRADKTQY
TRBJ1-6 TRBV24-1 ATSDLPGRQPPLH
TRBJ1-5 TRBV28 ASSFDLNQPQH
TRBJ2-1 TRBV12-5 ASAQLGGSYNEQF
TRBJ2-1 TRBV7-2 ASSLVVRTEGS
TRBJ2-7 TRBV12-3/TRBV12-4 ASSLGLGTSSYEQY
TRBJ1-2 TRBV10-3 AISDGAGAGYA
TRBJ1-5 TRBV10-1 TSSERPNQPQH
TRBJ2-7 TRBV2 ASRAGQGPWYEQY
TRBJ1-2 TRBV7-6 ASSSNSWSYT
TRBJ1-1 TRBV9 ASSVGDLNTEAF
TRBJ1-1 TRBV5-1 ASSYGTGSEAF
TRBJ2-2 TRBV10-3 AAQGGKDTGELF
TRBJ2-7 TRBV2 ASRTRSYEQY
TRBJ2-7 TRBV5-1 ASSPVRSGGTYEQY
TRBJ1-2 TRBV7-9 ASSLERRTGENLNYGYT
TRBJ2-3 TRBV20-1 SAPGLAGTDTQY
TRBJ1-2 TRBV20-1 SAHTRSSGGNYGYT
TRBJ1-5 TRBV6-1 ASSEGVGQGQPQH
TRBJ2-7 TRBV5-5 ASSSVGAGGGYEQY
TRBJ2-7 TRBV7-8 ASSSGGTGRPYEQY
TRBJ1-3 TRBV3-1 ASSQRGLGNTIY
TRBJ1-5 TRBV7-8 ASSLVGSTNQPQH
TRBJ2-1 TRBV19 ATVRDRGLEQF
TRBJ2-2 TRBV7-2 ASSSRRPGGSGELF
TRBJ1-3 TRBV6-1 ASSTDRAGNTIY